Listed below are T cell receptor beta chains from one sample, sequenced in a study of blood T cells in healthy people across ages. TCRdb redid the calling of the 5' RACE reads with MiXCR, one entry per CDR3 protein. The sample includes 2 million or so distinct CDR3 sequences, around half of them seen just once. Sequenced material: blood. The receptors derive from a woman in her forties in good health. Each CDR3 is given with its conserved first and last residue. The order of the fields is D gene, J gene, clone size, V gene, CDR3 DNA, CDR3 protein. The D gene is left open where the match is weak. Not all rows give a size; the values are once, few, many and, for expanded clones, a class.

.,TRBJ2-5,.,TRBV6-2/TRBV6-3,TGTGCCAGCAGTTCCGACTACTCAGAACAAGAGACCCAGTACTTC,CASSSDYSEQETQYF
.,TRBJ1-2,once,TRBV7-2,TGTGCCAGCCCCTCCAGAGACGCTATAAGAGGCTACACCTTC,CASPSRDAIRGYTF
.,TRBJ2-1,.,TRBV6-6,TGTGCCAGCAGTTATCCGTCCGTGTCCTACAATGAGCAGTTCTTC,CASSYPSVSYNEQFF
TRBD1,TRBJ2-6,few,TRBV27,TGTGCCAGCAGTTTAGGGACAGGGGCCTCTGGGGCCAACGTCCTGACTTTC,CASSLGTGASGANVLTF
TRBD1,TRBJ2-1,.,TRBV2,TGTGCCAGCAGCGGACAGGGGGTAGAGAACAATGAGCAGTTCTTC,CASSGQGVENNEQFF
.,TRBJ1-1,.,TRBV29-1,TGCAGCGTTGTTCTCAGGAACACTGAAGCTTTCTTT,CSVVLRNTEAFF
TRBD1,TRBJ1-1,.,TRBV12-3/TRBV12-4,TGTGCCAGCATCCGGGACAGAGAAGCTTTCTTT,CASIRDREAFF
TRBD2,TRBJ2-1,few,TRBV29-1,TGCAGCGGAAGCGGGGGGGTATCGAATGAGCAGTTCTTC,CSGSGGVSNEQFF
.,TRBJ2-1,.,TRBV12-3/TRBV12-4,TGTGCCAGCAGGCAGGGGACTGGATACAATGAGCAGTTCTTC,CASRQGTGYNEQFF
TRBD2,TRBJ2-7,few,TRBV5-5,TGTGCCAGCAGCTCCGGACTAGCGGCCCACGAGCAGTACTTC,CASSSGLAAHEQYF
.,TRBJ2-7,.,TRBV5-1,TGCGCCAGCAGCTTGGCCGCCTCCCACGAGCAGTACTTC,CASSLAASHEQYF
.,TRBJ1-6,.,TRBV10-2,TGCGCCAGCAGTGAGCCGAACAGGGAATCACCCCTCCACTTT,CASSEPNRESPLHF
.,TRBJ1-2,.,TRBV28,TGTGCCAGCAGTTTGGCCACAGGGTCTATAGTTGGCTACACCTTC,CASSLATGSIVGYTF
.,TRBJ2-6,.,TRBV28,TGTGCCAGCAGTTTGAGGGGATCCTCTGGGGCCAACGTCCTGACTTTC,CASSLRGSSGANVLTF
.,TRBJ2-7,once,TRBV6-5,TGTGCCAGCAGCTCCACGACTAACACTAACGAGCAGTACTTC,CASSSTTNTNEQYF
TRBD2,TRBJ2-5,.,TRBV6-5,TGTGCCAGCACGGCGGGGGTGGGCCAGTACTTC,CASTAGVGQYF
.,TRBJ1-1,few,TRBV27,TGTGCCAGCAGCCCTACTAGGGGAACTGAAGCTTTCTTT,CASSPTRGTEAFF
.,TRBJ2-1,once,TRBV7-9,TGTGCCAGCAGCTTAAGGATTGGCGGAACCGCCTACAATGAGCAGTTCTTC,CASSLRIGGTAYNEQFF
.,TRBJ2-5,many,TRBV12-3/TRBV12-4,TGTGCCAGCAGCTTGAGGGGGACCCAGTACTTC,CASSLRGTQYF
.,TRBJ2-3,.,TRBV29-1,TGCAGCGTAGGAGTAGGGAGGAGGAATACGCAGTATTTT,CSVGVGRRNTQYF
TRBD2,TRBJ2-3,few,TRBV4-3,TGCGCCAGCAGCCAGTCCTCCGGGACTAGCCAGTATTTT,CASSQSSGTSQYF
.,TRBJ1-6,.,TRBV11-2,TGTGCCAGCAGCCGGTTACAGCCCGCGGGTAATTCACCCCTCCACTTT,CASSRLQPAGNSPLHF
.,TRBJ2-3,.,TRBV6-2/TRBV6-3,TGTGCCAGCACCTTGGACCCAACGGGCACAGATACGCAGTATTTT,CASTLDPTGTDTQYF
.,TRBJ2-7,.,TRBV29-1,TGCAGCGTTGAGGTCAGGGGTAACGAGCAGTACTTC,CSVEVRGNEQYF
TRBD2,TRBJ2-5,.,TRBV6-5,TGTGCCAGCAGTTACGGCGGGGGGCCCCACCAGTACTTC,CASSYGGGPHQYF
.,TRBJ2-7,few,TRBV7-9,TGTGCCAGCAGCAGGGAAGACAGGCCCTTGGAGCAGTACTTC,CASSREDRPLEQYF
TRBD1,TRBJ2-1,.,TRBV20-1,TGCAGTGCTAGAGACCAACCGGGACAGGGGAGCTCCTACAATGAGCAGTTCTTC,CSARDQPGQGSSYNEQFF
TRBD2,TRBJ2-1,.,TRBV7-2,TGTGCCAGCAGCGTTAGCGGGGGGACATACAATGAGCAGTTCTTC,CASSVSGGTYNEQFF
TRBD2,TRBJ2-1,.,TRBV7-8,TGTGCCAGCAGCTCCGGGACTAGCGGGGGAATAAGGATCCCCTACAATGAGCAGTTCTTC,CASSSGTSGGIRIPYNEQFF